This passage covers 15 T cell receptor beta chains from one sample sequenced in a study of blood T cell repertoires in COVID-19. This table comes from immunoSEQ multiplex PCR, and its TCRdb copy is limited to in-frame clones, with some not included. Found here are 63,000 or so clones, around 80% of them singletons; the top ten hold 12%. The sequencing sample was made of peripheral blood. These receptors were obtained from a human donor in a cohort sampled during active COVID-19.

This clone was observed a single time. The chain uses TRBV6-5 and TRBJ2-7; 7 bases are a match to TRBD1. Trimming removed 4 bases from V and 0 bases from J; junction bases left unmatched: 9. The germline CDR1 and CDR2 sequences are MNHEY and SVGAGI. This CDR3 is built from 16 residues. CDR3 region: CASSSKRGGYSYEQYF. CDR3 nucleotides: TGTGCCAGCAGTTCTAAACGAGGGGGCTACTCCTACGAGCAGTACTTC.

The chain employs TRBV29-1 and TRBJ2-7, with TRBD1 matching 8 bases. Trimming cost V 7 bases and J 2 bases; bases outside gene matches: 4. The CDR3 contains 12 residues. Germline V gene data show CDR1 as SQVTM and CDR2 as ANQGSEA. The CDR3 region is CSAGTGTYEQYF. The CDR3 DNA is TGCAGCGCCGGGACAGGCACCTACGAGCAGTACTTC.

This clone was seen once. Distinct nucleotide sequences in the sample also encode this CDR3. In DNA form, the CDR3 reads TGTGCCAGCTCACCCTCGGGACAGGGGAGAGAGCAGTACTTC. Amino acid sequence: CASSPSGQGREQYF. This sequence joins TRBV18 and TRBJ2-7; 10 nucleotides agree with TRBD1. V shed 3 bases, J shed 7 bases, and the junction held 6 bases outside the gene matches. CDR3 length: 14 residues. CDR1 is KGHSH and CDR2 is LQKENI in the germline V gene.

V gene TRBV19 combines with J gene TRBJ1-1, with TRBD1 as a possible D gene (6 bases). CDR3 length: 12 residues. Germline CDR1 LNHDA, CDR2 SQIVND (reference sequence). V was trimmed by 5 bases and J by 5 bases, leaving 9 bases between them. CDR3 amino acids: CASSSQGTEAFF. For the CDR3, the DNA is TGTGCCAGTAGTTCCCAGGGGACTGAAGCTTTCTTT.

This chain joins TRBV27 and TRBJ2-7, with TRBD1 matching over 10 bases. The CDR3 length is 15 residues. V shed 4 bases and J 3 bases; nucleotides not matched to a gene: 6. CDR1 and CDR2 (germline): MNHEY, SMNVEV (reference sequence). CDR3 residues: CASSSYRTGGYEQYF. In DNA, the CDR3 is TGTGCCAGCAGTTCCTACCGGACAGGGGGCTACGAGCAGTACTTC.

The gene calls are TRBV5-4 and TRBJ1-6; 7 nucleotides agree with TRBD1. Germline values: CDR1 SGHNT, CDR2 YYREEE (reference sequence). V lost 5 bases and J lost 7; bases outside the gene matches: 6. CDR3 size: 14 residues. The CDR3 DNA is TGTGCCAGCAGAATACAGGGGTACAATTCACCCCTCCACTTT. Its protein is CASRIQGYNSPLHF. The full variable domain, completed using reference TRBV5-4 and TRBJ1-6, is ETGVTQSPTHLIKTRGQQVTLRCSSQSGHNTVSWYQQALGQGPQFIFQYYREEENGRGNFPPRFSGLQFPNYSSELNVNALELDDSALYLCASRIQGYNSPLHFGNGTRLTVT.

In DNA, the CDR3 is TGTGCCAGCAGCGGACTAGCGGGCGCCCCCTACGAGCAGTACTTC. Translation: CASSGLAGAPYEQYF. The chain links TRBV3-1 (or the pseudogene TRBV3-2) to TRBJ2-7, with TRBD2 matching 11 bases. From germline, CDR1 is LGHDT and CDR2 YNNKEL (reference sequence). V shed 5 bases, J shed 2 bases, and the junction held 5 bases outside the gene matches. The CDR3 totals 15 residues.

At least ten counts were recorded for this clone. V usage is TRBV20-1 and J usage is TRBJ2-7; 8 nucleotides match TRBD1. Trimming cost V 8 bases and J 7 bases; bases outside gene matches: 7. The V gene's germline CDR1 is DFQATT and CDR2 SNEGSKA (reference sequence). The length of the CDR3 is 11 residues. CDR3 nucleotide sequence: TGCAGTACGCAGGGGGCGGGAGAGCAGTACTTC. Translating it yields CSTQGAGEQYF.

Here the CDR3 DNA reads TGTGCCAGCAGCGTAGTGGAGGATGAGACCCAGTACTTC. This sequence encodes CASSVVEDETQYF. The J gene is TRBJ2-5, the V gene TRBV9; maybe TRBD2 (5 bases). CDR3 length equals 13 residues. Between the trimmed V and J ends, which lost 0 bases and 5 bases, there was a span of 8 bases. Germline loops: CDR1 SGDLS, CDR2 YYNGEE.

This chain links TRBV27 with TRBJ2-2; a weak D match, TRBD1 (5 bases). CDR1 and CDR2 from the germline V gene are MNHEY and SMNVEV (reference sequence). Trimming stripped 8 bases from V and 2 bases from J, with 12 bases between. CDR3 size: 14 residues. The CDR3 DNA is TGTGCCAGCGGGGCCGACACTAACACCGGGGAGCTGTTTTTT. It specifies CASGADTNTGELFF.

The J gene is TRBJ2-7, the V gene TRBV16; no clear D gene. The CDR3 extends over 13 amino acids. The ends were cut back, 0 bases at V and 4 bases at J, with 7 bases in the middle. From germline, CDR1 is KGHSY and CDR2 FQNENV. This CDR3 reads CASSQSSEYEQYF. CDR3 DNA: TGTGCCAGCAGCCAATCGAGCGAGTACGAGCAGTACTTC.

This rearrangement joins TRBV5-4 to TRBJ2-7; TRBD2 is a possible D gene (6 bases). V was shortened by 0 bases and J by 2 bases, with 9 bases between the two germline ends. The CDR3 totals 14 residues. Germline CDR1 SGHNT, CDR2 YYREEE (reference sequence). The CDR3 sequence: CASSLGGLTYEQYF. Here the CDR3 DNA reads TGTGCCAGCAGCTTGGGGGGACTGACCTACGAGCAGTACTTC.

The V call is TRBV5-5, the J call TRBJ2-7, with TRBD1 identical over 7 bases. This CDR3 has 15 residues. J was trimmed by 2 bases and V by 4 bases; bases with no gene match: 9. Germline assignment: CDR1 SGHKS and CDR2 YYEKEE (reference sequence). In nucleotides, the CDR3 is TGTGCCAGCAGCCGCGCCGGGACAGATGCCTACGAGCAGTACTTC. Its protein is CASSRAGTDAYEQYF. Combining the CDR3 with reference TRBV5-5 and TRBJ2-7 gives the whole variable domain DAGVTQSPTHLIKTRGQQVTLRCSPISGHKSVSWYQQVLGQGPQFIFQYYEKEERGRGNFPDRFSARQFPNYSSELNVNALLLGDSALYLCASSRAGTDAYEQYFGPGTRLTVT.

The chain combines TRBV18 with TRBJ2-1; 15 bases are shared with TRBD2. Germline values: CDR1 KGHSH, CDR2 LQKENI. The CDR3 runs to 18 residues. The V and J ends lost 3 bases and 4 bases, in that order; junction bases with no gene match: 7. In DNA form, the CDR3 reads TGTGCCAGCTCACCGCGGACTAGCGGGAGGGGGGTTTACAATGAGCAGTTCTTC. As protein: CASSPRTSGRGVYNEQFF.

V usage is TRBV6-5 and J usage is TRBJ1-1, with D hard to call. CDR3 length equals 14 residues. From germline, CDR1 is MNHEY and CDR2 SVGAGI. The germline V and J ends were trimmed by 5 bases and 0 bases, with 10 bases remaining between them. In DNA, the CDR3 is TGTGCCAGCAGTCCTAGTGGAGTGAACACTGAAGCTTTCTTT. Residues: CASSPSGVNTEAFF.